The clone carrying this TCR beta chain was seen a few times. The data derive from a study of T-cell memory formation after mild COVID-19. CDR1 is SGHTA and CDR2 is FQGTGA in the germline V gene. The CDR3 is 17 residues long. The germline V and J ends were trimmed by 0 bases and 3 bases, with 14 bases remaining between them. TCRdb re-analysed the 5' RACE reads in MiXCR, keeping a single row per CDR3 protein. The sample holds approximately 270,000 distinct CDR3 sequences, 16% seen once. The sequence came from a man in his late teens or twenties who had mild COVID-19 (a few samples of this study predate the infection). Cell type and time point are not known. Sequencing was carried out using PBMCs or a T cell subset sorted from them (not recorded which). V gene TRBV7-3 combines with J gene TRBJ2-2; no definite D call. The CDR3 loop reads CASSLTSASGDTGELFF. The CDR3 DNA is TGTGCCAGCAGCTTAACGTCCGCCAGTGGAGACACCGGGGAGCTGTTTTTT.